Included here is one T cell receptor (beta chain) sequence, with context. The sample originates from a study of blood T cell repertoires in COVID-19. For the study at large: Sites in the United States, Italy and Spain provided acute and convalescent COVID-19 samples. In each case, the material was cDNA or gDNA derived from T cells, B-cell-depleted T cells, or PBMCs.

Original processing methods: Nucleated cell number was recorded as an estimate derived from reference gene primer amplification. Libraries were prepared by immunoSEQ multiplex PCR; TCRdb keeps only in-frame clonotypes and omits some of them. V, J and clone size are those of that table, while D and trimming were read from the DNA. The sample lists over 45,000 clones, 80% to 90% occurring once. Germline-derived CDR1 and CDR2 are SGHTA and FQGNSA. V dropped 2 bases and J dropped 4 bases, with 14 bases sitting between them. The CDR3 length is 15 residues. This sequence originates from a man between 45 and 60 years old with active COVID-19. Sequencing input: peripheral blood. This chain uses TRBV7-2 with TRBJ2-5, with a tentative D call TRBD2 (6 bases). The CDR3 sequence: CASSLFLAEGETQYF. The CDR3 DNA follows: TGTGCCAGCAGCTTATTCCTCGCGGAGGGAGAGACCCAGTACTTC. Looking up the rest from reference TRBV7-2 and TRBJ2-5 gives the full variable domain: GAGVSQSPSNKVTEKGKDVELRCDPISGHTALYWYRQSLGQGLEFLIYFQGNSAPDKSGLPSDRFSAERTGGSVSTLTIQRTQQEDSAVYLCASSLFLAEGETQYFGPGTRLLVL.